The source of this T cell receptor beta chain is a study of cytomegalovirus exposure and HLA in healthy donors. Study findings and constraints: The listing of roughly 160 TCR beta chains classed them as cytomegalovirus-associated. The classifier, whose performance was assessed in both the original and validation cohorts, reportedly diagnosed cytomegalovirus status with high specificity and sensitivity. A link between a missense DCLRE1C variant and TCR beta V- and J-gene trimming emerged from a later analysis.

Primers for the PCR totalled 60 Vbeta and 13 Jbeta. The method was immunoSEQ multiplex PCR; TCRdb's version includes in-frame clones alone and lacks a portion of them. The sample carries about 240,000 clones, approximately 78% recorded once. As regards this clone: Its antigen is still unknown.

The sequence came from a boy aged 10-17 years in good health and CMV-seronegative. The sample consisted of PBMCs.

The CDR3 reads CASTRTGEQYF. The CDR3, as DNA: TGTGCCAGCACCCGGACAGGGGAGCAGTACTTC. The chain uses TRBV28 and TRBJ2-7; 8 bases align to TRBD1. The V gene end was trimmed by 7 bases and the J gene end by 7 bases; junction bases not matched to a gene: 3. This CDR3 region has 11 residues. Germline V gene sequence: CDR1 MDHEN, CDR2 SYDVKM.